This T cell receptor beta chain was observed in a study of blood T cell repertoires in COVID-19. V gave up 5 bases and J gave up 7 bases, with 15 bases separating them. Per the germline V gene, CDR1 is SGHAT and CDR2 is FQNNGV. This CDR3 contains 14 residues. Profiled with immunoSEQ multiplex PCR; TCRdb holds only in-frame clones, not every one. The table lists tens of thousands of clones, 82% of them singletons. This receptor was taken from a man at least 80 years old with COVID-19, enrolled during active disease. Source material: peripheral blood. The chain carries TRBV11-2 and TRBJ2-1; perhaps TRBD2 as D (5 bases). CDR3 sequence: CASSPSGVRNEQFF. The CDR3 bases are TGTGCCAGCAGCCCCTCCGGGGTGAGGAATGAGCAGTTCTTC.